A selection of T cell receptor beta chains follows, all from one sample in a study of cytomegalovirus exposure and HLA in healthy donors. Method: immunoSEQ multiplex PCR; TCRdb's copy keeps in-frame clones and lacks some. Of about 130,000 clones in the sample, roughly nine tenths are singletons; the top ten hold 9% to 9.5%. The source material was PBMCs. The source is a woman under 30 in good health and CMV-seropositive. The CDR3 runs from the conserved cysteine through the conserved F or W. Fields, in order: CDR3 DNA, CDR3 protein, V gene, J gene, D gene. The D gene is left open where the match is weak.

cdr3_nt: TGCGCCAGCAGCTTCGGGTCTAGCGGGGGCTCCTACAATGAGCAGTTCTTC
cdr3_aa: CASSFGSSGGSYNEQFF
v_call: TRBV5-1
j_call: TRBJ2-1
d_call: TRBD2

cdr3_nt: TGTGCCAGTAGTCCCCAGGGAACGACTGAAGCTTTCTTT
cdr3_aa: CASSPQGTTEAFF
v_call: TRBV19
j_call: TRBJ1-1
d_call: -

cdr3_nt: TGTGCCAGCAGGATTACAGGGGTTGGAGGAAACACCATATATTTT
cdr3_aa: CASRITGVGGNTIYF
v_call: TRBV2
j_call: TRBJ1-3
d_call: TRBD1

cdr3_nt: TGTGCCAGCAGCTCGACTAGCGGGGGTGACTACGAGCAGTACTTC
cdr3_aa: CASSSTSGGDYEQYF
v_call: TRBV11-3
j_call: TRBJ2-7
d_call: TRBD2

cdr3_nt: TGTGCCAGCAGTTTGGGCTTGCGGGGGCCCTCTGGGGCCAACGTCCTGACTTTC
cdr3_aa: CASSLGLRGPSGANVLTF
v_call: TRBV28
j_call: TRBJ2-6
d_call: -

cdr3_nt: TGTGCCAGCAGCTTGGAGGCAGGGGGCAATGAGCAGTTCTTC
cdr3_aa: CASSLEAGGNEQFF
v_call: TRBV5-6
j_call: TRBJ2-1
d_call: TRBD1

cdr3_nt: TGTGCCAGCGAAGGATGGGCCTATGGCTACACCTTC
cdr3_aa: CASEGWAYGYTF
v_call: TRBV28
j_call: TRBJ1-2
d_call: -

cdr3_nt: TGTGCCAGCAGCTTAAGGACAGGGGTAGGCTACACCTTC
cdr3_aa: CASSLRTGVGYTF
v_call: TRBV7-9
j_call: TRBJ1-2
d_call: TRBD1

cdr3_nt: TGTGCCAGCAGTTTCGGACAGGGATCGGGCTACACCTTC
cdr3_aa: CASSFGQGSGYTF
v_call: TRBV27
j_call: TRBJ1-2
d_call: TRBD1

cdr3_nt: TGTGCCAGCACTGTGCTAGCGGGGGGGCCGGCCGAGCAGTACTTC
cdr3_aa: CASTVLAGGPAEQYF
v_call: TRBV2
j_call: TRBJ2-7
d_call: TRBD2

cdr3_nt: TGCGCCAGCAGCCGCACTAGCCGGGATAGAGGATTATGGGCCCTCCACTTT
cdr3_aa: CASSRTSRDRGLWALHF
v_call: TRBV4-3
j_call: TRBJ1-6
d_call: -

cdr3_nt: TGTGCCAGCCGGGTCGGGACAGGGAAAGGGGAGCAGTACTTC
cdr3_aa: CASRVGTGKGEQYF
v_call: TRBV6-1
j_call: TRBJ2-7
d_call: TRBD1

cdr3_nt: TGTGCCAGCAGCTCCCCCCGAGCAGGGTTCTACGAGCAGTACTTC
cdr3_aa: CASSSPRAGFYEQYF
v_call: TRBV11-2
j_call: TRBJ2-7
d_call: -

cdr3_nt: TGTGCCACCAGCAGACGGCTCCGAGGAGATAACTATGGCTACACCTTC
cdr3_aa: CATSRRLRGDNYGYTF
v_call: TRBV15
j_call: TRBJ1-2
d_call: -

cdr3_nt: TGTGCCAGCTGGAGGGGACCGGGGGGCTATAATTCACCCCTCCACTTT
cdr3_aa: CASWRGPGGYNSPLHF
v_call: TRBV2
j_call: TRBJ1-6
d_call: -

cdr3_nt: TGTGCCAGCAGTTCCAGGGGATATTCCTCCTACGAGCAGTACTTC
cdr3_aa: CASSSRGYSSYEQYF
v_call: TRBV28
j_call: TRBJ2-7
d_call: -

cdr3_nt: TGTGCCAGCAGCTCCCGGTGGGGCCCGGAGCAGTACTTC
cdr3_aa: CASSSRWGPEQYF
v_call: TRBV7-8
j_call: TRBJ2-7
d_call: -

cdr3_nt: TGCGCCAGCAGCCAAGTGGTAGGGGACAAAGAGACCCAGTACTTC
cdr3_aa: CASSQVVGDKETQYF
v_call: TRBV4-3
j_call: TRBJ2-5
d_call: -

cdr3_nt: TGTGCCAGCAGCTTGGAGGGGGCGTTCAATCAGCCCCAGCATTTT
cdr3_aa: CASSLEGAFNQPQHF
v_call: TRBV5-5
j_call: TRBJ1-5
d_call: TRBD1

cdr3_nt: TGTGCCAGCAGCCCTCGGGACATCTCCTACGAGCAGTACTTC
cdr3_aa: CASSPRDISYEQYF
v_call: TRBV2
j_call: TRBJ2-7
d_call: -

cdr3_nt: TGTGCCAGCTCACCACGTACCGGACTAGCGAGGAATGAGCAGTTCTTC
cdr3_aa: CASSPRTGLARNEQFF
v_call: TRBV18
j_call: TRBJ2-1
d_call: TRBD2

cdr3_nt: TGTGCCAGCAGTTCTCCGGTGCGGGGGTCCCTCTACGAGCAGTACTTC
cdr3_aa: CASSSPVRGSLYEQYF
v_call: TRBV28
j_call: TRBJ2-7
d_call: TRBD2